The 17 T cell receptor beta chains presented below share a single source sample, sequenced in a study of radiation and T cells in renal cell carcinoma. Only in-frame clones appear in the TCRdb table, and some are missing; sequencing was by immunoSEQ multiplex PCR. The sample has more than 75,000 clones, 86% seen once. The time point here: blood 2 weeks post-SBRT. Sample treatment: 15 Gy SBRT to primary tumor, nephrectomy 4 weeks later. Sequenced material: blood, taken from a patient whose treatment included radiotherapy and nephrectomy. These receptors were collected from a woman in her 50s with renal cell carcinoma.

This clone is a singleton in its sample. The chain couples TRBV29-1 to TRBJ2-7; D gene uncertain. The germline CDR1 and CDR2 sequences are SQVTM and ANQGSEA. The CDR3 sequence is 12 residues long. Deletions cut 7 bases from V and 4 bases from J, with 14 bases between. CDR3 bases: TGCAGCGCCAGTGAGATCGCGTACGAGCAGTACTTC. Residues: CSASEIAYEQYF.

The chain combines TRBV4-1 with TRBJ2-7, with D hard to call. Per germline, CDR1 MGHRA and CDR2 YSYEKL. The CDR3 runs to 16 residues. The V and J ends lost 3 bases and 2 bases respectively, with 17 bases between them. CDR3 sequence reads: CASSQDAGWSPYEQYF. The CDR3 bases are TGCGCCAGCAGCCAGGACGCCGGATGGTCACCCTACGAGCAGTACTTC.

This clone was counted once. This chain uses TRBV13 with TRBJ2-5, with D possibly being TRBD2 (5 bases). The J call may be incorrect, as the DNA end agrees better with TRBJ2-7. The CDR3 extends over 15 amino acids. The V gene's germline CDR1 is PRHDT and CDR2 FYEKMQ (reference sequence). For the CDR3, the DNA is TGTGCCAGCAGCTTAGAGGGAGTGGAGAACTACGAGCAGTACTTC. This translates into CASSLEGVENYEQYF.

The J gene is TRBJ2-3, the V gene TRBV21-1; the DNA was not compared with TRBD2, the D call given in the table. TRBV21-1 is a known pseudogene. The CDR3 length is 15 residues. The CDR3 DNA follows: TGTGCCAGCAGCCCCCAGGAGGCGTCCACAGATACGCAGTATTTT. Amino acids: CASSPQEASTDTQYF.

CDR3 sequence: CASSAGRRGVNTGELFF. CDR3 in DNA: TGCGCCAGCAGTGCGGGTCGGCGGGGGGTAAACACCGGGGAGCTGTTTTTT. V and J are TRBV10-2 and TRBJ2-2, with 8 bases lining up with TRBD2. CDR3 length: 17 amino acids. V was pared by 4 bases and J by 2 bases, with 9 bases of the junction left unmatched. The germline V gene encodes CDR1 WSHSY and CDR2 SAAADI.

J is TRBJ2-7 and V is TRBV19, with D possibly being TRBD2 (6 bases). Germline V lookup: CDR1 LNHDA, CDR2 SQIVND (reference sequence). CDR3 size: 15 residues. V was pared by 2 bases and J by 0 bases, with 11 bases between. The CDR3: CASSISWGDSYEQYF. The CDR3 nucleotides read TGTGCCAGTAGTATATCCTGGGGGGACTCCTACGAGCAGTACTTC.

The chain has TRBV7-2 and TRBJ2-2; 9 bases agree with TRBD1. J gave up 1 base and V 5 bases, and 2 bases lay outside the gene matches. From germline, CDR1 is SGHTA and CDR2 FQGNSA. CDR3 length: 15 amino acids. The CDR3 spells CASSRQGENTGELFF. The CDR3 DNA sequence: TGTGCCAGCAGCCGACAGGGGGAGAACACCGGGGAGCTGTTTTTT.

The chain links TRBV5-4 to TRBJ2-5, with a weak D call TRBD2 (5 bases). Trimming stripped 4 bases from V and 5 bases from J, with 15 bases between. Per germline, CDR1 SGHNT and CDR2 YYREEE (reference sequence). CDR3 length equals 14 residues. CDR3 residues: CASSADTGYETQYF. CDR3 DNA sequence: TGTGCCAGCAGCGCCGACACGGGGTATGAGACCCAGTACTTC.

The rearrangement links TRBV19 to TRBJ1-3; D not resolved. This CDR3 has 13 residues. The V gene's germline CDR1 is LNHDA and CDR2 SQIVND (reference sequence). V lost 6 bases to trimming and J lost 2 bases, with 8 bases between them. The CDR3 DNA is TGTGCCAGTAGCCTTATCCCTGGAAACACCATATATTTT. As protein: CASSLIPGNTIYF.

The rearrangement uses TRBV10-3 and TRBJ2-3; TRBD2 agrees at 11 bases. V lost 4 bases, J lost 6 bases, and 3 bases stayed unmatched. CDR1 ENHRY and CDR2 SYGVKD come from the germline V gene. CDR3 length: 14 amino acids. Here the CDR3 DNA reads TGTGCCATCAGTGGACTAGCGGGAAGGGATACGCAGTATTTT. It encodes CAISGLAGRDTQYF.

The chain has TRBV6-5 and TRBJ2-7, with a weak D call TRBD2 (5 bases). This CDR3 spans 12 amino acids. V was pared by 5 bases and J by 3 bases, with 8 bases between. Per germline, CDR1 MNHEY and CDR2 SVGAGI. The CDR3 DNA follows: TGTGCCAGCAGTCCGGGGAGCTACGAGCAGTACTTC. This sequence encodes CASSPGSYEQYF.

The chain carries TRBV28 and TRBJ1-4, with 8 bases aligning to TRBD1. The germline CDR1 and CDR2 sequences are MDHEN and SYDVKM. Trimming cost V 3 bases and J 8 bases; bases outside gene matches: 5. The CDR3 consists of 14 residues. DNA of the CDR3: TGTGCCAGCAGTTTCGTACAGGGGGAAGAAAAACTGTTTTTT. Encoded protein: CASSFVQGEEKLFF.

The chain links TRBV19 to TRBJ2-1, with TRBD2 matching over 7 bases. The CDR3 sequence is 15 residues long. V dropped 7 bases and J dropped 4; count of bases not matched to a gene: 10. Germline lookup yields CDR1 LNHDA and CDR2 SQIVND (reference sequence). The CDR3 nucleotides are TGTGCCAGTAAGGAAGAAGCGGGACGGTACAATGAGCAGTTCTTC. It encodes CASKEEAGRYNEQFF.

This CDR3 reads CASSLVGNTEAFF. The CDR3 DNA sequence: TGTGCCAGCAGCTTAGTAGGGAACACTGAAGCTTTCTTT. The chain carries TRBV11-2 and TRBJ1-1; D is unclear. The CDR3 length is 13 residues. CDR1 and CDR2 from the germline V gene are SGHAT and FQNNGV. Trimming cost V 1 base and J 1 base, with 4 bases left between them.

J is TRBJ1-5 and V is TRBV23-1; no firm D call. TRBV23-1 is an open reading frame whose function is uncertain. The length of the CDR3 is 19 residues. V shed 0 bases and J shed 6 bases, with 24 bases lying between them. DNA for the CDR3: TGCGCCAGCAGTCAATCGATTTCCTCCGGCACCGTCAGGATTCAGCCCCAGCATTTT. It yields the protein CASSQSISSGTVRIQPQHF.

Turning to this clone: At one end, the junction sequence differs from germline, possibly due to a read error. This chain links TRBV4-3 with TRBJ2-5, with D unclear. Germline lookup yields CDR1 LGHNA and CDR2 YSLEER. The CDR3 has 13 residues. In nucleotides, the CDR3 is TGCGCCAGCAGCCAAGAGGGTCTGTTACCGGCCGACTTC. Protein sequence: CASSQEGLLPADF.

This clone was counted once. The gene calls are TRBV4-3 and TRBJ2-3; 13 bases fit TRBD2. This CDR3 region has 18 residues. CDR1 and CDR2 (germline): LGHNA, YSLEER. The trim removed 0 bases at V and 7 bases at J, leaving 10 bases unmatched. CDR3 DNA sequence: TGCGCCAGCAGCCAAGATCTTGGGACTAGCGGGACCCCAAATACGCAGTATTTT. It is translated as CASSQDLGTSGTPNTQYF.